This entry is about one TCR beta chain. How the authors handled the data: Amplifying reference gene primers gave estimates of nucleated cell counts. Produced via immunoSEQ multiplex PCR; TCRdb's table is partial and in-frame only. V and J calls and clone size are given by that table; D and trimming were obtained from the DNA. Of a few hundred thousand clones listed, about 83% are singletons. The sample comes from a study of blood T cell repertoires in COVID-19. At the level of the study: Samples of COVID-19 (acute and convalescent) were obtained from the United States, Italy and Spain.

Sequenced: peripheral blood. The source of this sequence is a man at least 80 years old with acute or convalescent COVID-19.

DNA for the CDR3: TGTGCCAGTAGTTCCCCGGGGGGGGCCACCACCCGAGTGTTTTTT. Protein sequence: CASSSPGGATTRVFF. The rearrangement uses TRBV19 and TRBJ2-2; 8 nucleotides match TRBD2. The trim removed 5 bases at V and 15 bases at J, leaving 17 bases unmatched. Germline CDR1 and CDR2: LNHDA and SQIVND (reference sequence). The CDR3 totals 15 residues.